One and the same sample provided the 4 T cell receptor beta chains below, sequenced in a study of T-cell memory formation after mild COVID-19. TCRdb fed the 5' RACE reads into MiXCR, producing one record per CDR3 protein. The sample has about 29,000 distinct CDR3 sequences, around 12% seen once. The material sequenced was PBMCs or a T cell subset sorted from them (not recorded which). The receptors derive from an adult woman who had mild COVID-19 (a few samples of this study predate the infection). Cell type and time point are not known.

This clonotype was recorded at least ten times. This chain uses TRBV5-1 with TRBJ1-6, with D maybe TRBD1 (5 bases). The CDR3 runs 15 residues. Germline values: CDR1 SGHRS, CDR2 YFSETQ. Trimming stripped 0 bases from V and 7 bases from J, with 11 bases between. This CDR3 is CASSLGDLPNSPLHF. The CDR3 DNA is TGCGCCAGCAGCTTGGGGGACTTACCGAATTCACCCCTCCACTTT.

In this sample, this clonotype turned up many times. The CDR3 bases are TGTGCCAGCAGCTTACCTCCGGTCCACACGCAGTATTTT. This encodes CASSLPPVHTQYF. The chain uses TRBV7-3 and TRBJ2-3, with D uncertain. The germline V and J ends were trimmed by 2 bases and 9 bases, with 12 bases remaining between them. This CDR3 region has 13 residues. Germline V gene data show CDR1 as SGHTA and CDR2 as FQGTGA.

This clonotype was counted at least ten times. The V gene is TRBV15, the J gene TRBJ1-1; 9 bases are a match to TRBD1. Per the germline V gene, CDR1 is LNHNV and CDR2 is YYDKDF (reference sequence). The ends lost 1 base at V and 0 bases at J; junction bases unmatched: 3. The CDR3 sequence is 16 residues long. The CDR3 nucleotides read TGTGCCACCAGCAGAGCGGGACAGGGATTGAACACTGAAGCTTTCTTT. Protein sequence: CATSRAGQGLNTEAFF.

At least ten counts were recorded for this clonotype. The CDR3 reads CASSKSDGYEQYF. The CDR3 DNA follows: TGTGCCAGCAGTAAATCGGACGGGTACGAGCAGTACTTC. The chain couples TRBV28 to TRBJ2-7; D remains unclear. Trimming took 5 bases from V and 4 from J, leaving 12 bases between them. CDR3 size: 13 residues. Germline CDR1 MDHEN, CDR2 SYDVKM.